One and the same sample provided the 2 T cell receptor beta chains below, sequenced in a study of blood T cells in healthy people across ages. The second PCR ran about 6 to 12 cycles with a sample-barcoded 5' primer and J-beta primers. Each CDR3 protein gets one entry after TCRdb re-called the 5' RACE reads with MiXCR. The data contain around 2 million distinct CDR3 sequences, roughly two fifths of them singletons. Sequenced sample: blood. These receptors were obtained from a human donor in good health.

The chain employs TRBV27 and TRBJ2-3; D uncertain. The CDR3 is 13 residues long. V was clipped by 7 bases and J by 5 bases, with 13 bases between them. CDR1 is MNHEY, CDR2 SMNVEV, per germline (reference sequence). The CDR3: CASTTPGRDTQYF. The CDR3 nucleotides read TGTGCCAGCACCACCCCAGGACGAGATACGCAGTATTTT.

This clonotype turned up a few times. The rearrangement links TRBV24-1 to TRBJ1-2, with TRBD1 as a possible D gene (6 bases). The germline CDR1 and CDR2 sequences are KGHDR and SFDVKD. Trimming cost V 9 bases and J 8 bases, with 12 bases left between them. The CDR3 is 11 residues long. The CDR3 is CATGAGEGYTF. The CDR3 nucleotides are TGTGCCACCGGGGCAGGGGAAGGCTACACCTTC.